Sequencing of this TCR beta chain was carried out in a study of memory CD8 T cells in hepatitis C reinfection. Regarding time point: pre-reinfection, 55 to 20 weeks before reinfection detection. The sorted cells went straight to TCR sequencing with no prior in vitro expansion. Measured with immunoSEQ multiplex PCR; TCRdb has only the in-frame clones, and not every one. Of tens of thousands of clones detected, roughly nine tenths appear once; the ten largest clones hold roughly 1%. The CDR3 sequence is 13 residues long. Germline assignment: CDR1 SQVTM and CDR2 ANQGSEA. V was shortened by 3 bases and J by 2 bases, with 10 bases between the two germline ends.

The clonotype originates from a man between 18 and 35 years old with hepatitis C virus infection. The sequencing sample was made of naive CD8+ T cells sorted from blood. The chain recombines TRBV29-1 with TRBJ1-2, with D unresolved. The CDR3 DNA reads TGCAGCGTTGATAATGAGGTCAACTATGGCTACACCTTC. It specifies CSVDNEVNYGYTF.